Each of the 11 T cell receptor beta chains below was sequenced from the same sample in a study of cytomegalovirus exposure and HLA in healthy donors (dated by TCRdb to 2015 to 2018). Libraries were prepared through the immunoSEQ multiplex PCR assay. This is the immuneACCESS table as TCRdb keeps it, with only in-frame sequences that have V and J called. A part of the clones is gone; compared with another copy, unresolved V genes explain less than half, and the rest is unexplained. Recorded for this sample are 240,000 or so clones; 70% to 90% of them occurred a single time. Clones ranked in the top ten supply over 0.95% of the sample. Sequencing was carried out using PBMCs. The source of these receptors is a woman aged 25-40 years in good health and CMV-seropositive.

The chain is built from TRBV10-3 and TRBJ1-2, with a weak D call TRBD1 (5 bases). Germline V lookup: CDR1 ENHRY, CDR2 SYGVKD. V was clipped by 0 bases and J by 0 bases, with 8 bases between them. The CDR3 is made up of 15 amino acids. CDR3 nucleotides: TGTGCCATCAGTGAGTCTGGGGCGACTAACTATGGCTACACCTTC. Amino acid sequence: CAISESGATNYGYTF.

V is TRBV5-1 and J is TRBJ2-5; 11 positions agree with TRBD1. The CDR3 consists of 15 residues. V lost 3 bases, J lost 4 bases, and 5 bases stayed unmatched. Germline lookup yields CDR1 SGHRS and CDR2 YFSETQ. The CDR3 nucleotides read TGCGCCAGCAGCTGGGGGACAGGGGGATTAGAGACCCAGTACTTC. Its protein product is CASSWGTGGLETQYF.

The chain joins TRBV27 to TRBJ1-2; D not resolved. The CDR3 is made up of 16 amino acids. The V and J ends lost 2 bases and 4 bases respectively, with 17 bases between them. CDR1 and CDR2 (germline): MNHEY, SMNVEV (reference sequence). CDR3 bases: TGTGCCAGCAGTTTACTGTTTGCGGGCAACTCCTATGGCTACACCTTC. Protein: CASSLLFAGNSYGYTF.

This clone was seen only a few times. V is TRBV7-3 and J is TRBJ1-2, with TRBD1 identical over 7 bases. The CDR3 spans 13 residues. CDR1 and CDR2 from the germline V gene are SGHTA and FQGTGA. V was pared by 0 bases and J by 6 bases, with 1 base of the junction left unmatched. CDR3 amino acids: CASSLTGGDGYTF. The CDR3 DNA follows: TGTGCCAGCAGCTTAACAGGGGGCGATGGCTACACCTTC. The entire variable domain, with the rest obtained from reference TRBV7-3 and TRBJ1-2, is as follows: GAGVSQTPSNKVTEKGKYVELRCDPISGHTALYWYRQSLGQGPEFLIYFQGTGAADDSGLPNDRFFAVRPEGSVSTLKIQRTERGDSAVYLCASSLTGGDGYTFGSGTRLTVV.

The gene calls are TRBV5-6 and TRBJ1-1; no firm D call. The CDR3 is made up of 15 amino acids. The V end was cut by 0 bases, the J end by 0 bases, with 9 bases between. Germline values: CDR1 SGHDT, CDR2 YYEEEE. CDR3 nucleotides: TGTGCCAGCAGCTTGGGCGGGCCCTTGAACACTGAAGCTTTCTTT. Its translation is CASSLGGPLNTEAFF.

CDR3 coding DNA: TGCGCCAGCAGCCTGGGACAGGAGTACGAGCAGTACTTC. This codes for CASSLGQEYEQYF. The V and J genes are TRBV4-1 and TRBJ2-7, with 8 positions matching TRBD1. Per germline, CDR1 MGHRA and CDR2 YSYEKL. Germline trimming cut 4 bases from V and 4 bases from J; bases unmatched to any gene: 3. This CDR3 has 13 residues.

This clone was recorded once. Sequence at one end of the junction differs from germline and may be a read error. The chain links TRBV7-3 to TRBJ2-2; 8 positions agree with TRBD2. This CDR3 is built from 14 residues. Germline CDR1 reads SGHTA; CDR2 reads FQGTGA. In DNA form, the CDR3 reads TGTGCCAGCAGCGTAACTAGCGGCCCCGGGGAGCTGTTTTTT. Translated: CASSVTSGPGELFF.

V is TRBV6-4 and J is TRBJ2-1; the D is unclear. The CDR3 spans 14 residues. V lost 2 bases and J lost 6, with 11 bases in between. CDR1 and CDR2 (germline): MRHNA, SNTAGT. The DNA for the CDR3 is TGTGCCAGCAGTGACGGTAGTACTCGCAATGAGCAGTTCTTC. It is translated as CASSDGSTRNEQFF.

This chain joins TRBV7-3 and TRBJ2-7; 9 nucleotides match TRBD1. The CDR3 consists of 14 residues. J lost 7 bases, V lost 5 bases, and 9 bases had no gene match. Germline values: CDR1 SGHTA, CDR2 FQGTGA. The CDR3 DNA sequence: TGTGCCAGCAGCGCCACAGGGGGCTCTTTAGAGCAGTACTTC. This sequence encodes CASSATGGSLEQYF.

This chain uses TRBV11-3 with TRBJ2-2, with unresolved D. Germline V gene data show CDR1 as SGHNT and CDR2 as YENEEA. This CDR3 has 15 amino acids. The V and J ends lost 5 bases and 4 bases respectively, with 14 bases between them. The CDR3 nucleotides read TGTGCCAGCAGCGTTCCTAGGCTGGGCACCGGGGAGCTGTTTTTT. Its translation is CASSVPRLGTGELFF.

This clone was found once. This chain joins TRBV2 and TRBJ2-7, with TRBD2 matching 15 bases. The CDR3 sequence is 17 residues long. V lost 0 bases to trimming and J lost 3 bases; unmatched junction nucleotides: 3. Per the germline V gene, CDR1 is SNHLY and CDR2 is FYNNEI. The CDR3 DNA reads TGTGCCAGCAGTGAAGCCCAGGGACTAGCGGGAGGCTACGAGCAGTACTTC. It translates to CASSEAQGLAGGYEQYF. The whole variable domain, remainder taken from reference TRBV2 and TRBJ2-7, is EPEVTQTPSHQVTQMGQEVILRCVPISNHLYFYWYRQILGQKVEFLVSFYNNEISEKSEIFDDQFSVERPDGSNFTLKIRSTKLEDSAMYFCASSEAQGLAGGYEQYFGPGTRLTVT.